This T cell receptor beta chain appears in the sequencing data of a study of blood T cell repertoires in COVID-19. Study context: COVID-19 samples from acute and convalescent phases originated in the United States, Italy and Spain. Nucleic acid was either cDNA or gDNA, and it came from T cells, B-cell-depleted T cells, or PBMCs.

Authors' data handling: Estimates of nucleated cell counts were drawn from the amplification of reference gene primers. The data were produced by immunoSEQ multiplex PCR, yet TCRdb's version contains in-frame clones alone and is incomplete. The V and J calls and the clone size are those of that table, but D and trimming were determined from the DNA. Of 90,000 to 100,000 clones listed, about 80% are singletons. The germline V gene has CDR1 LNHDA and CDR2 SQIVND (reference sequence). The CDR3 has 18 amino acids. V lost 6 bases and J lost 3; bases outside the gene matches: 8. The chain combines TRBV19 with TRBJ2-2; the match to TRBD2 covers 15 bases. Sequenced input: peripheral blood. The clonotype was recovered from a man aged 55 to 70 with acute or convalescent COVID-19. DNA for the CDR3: TGTGCCAGTAGATATGGACTAGCGGGAGGGTTCGACACCGGGGAGCTGTTTTTT. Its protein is CASRYGLAGGFDTGELFF.